Listed below are T cell receptor beta chains from one sample, sequenced in a study of control samples from healthy donors and cancer patients. Here immunoSEQ multiplex PCR was the method, and the copy in TCRdb shows in-frame clones only, minus some. The table shows around 19,000 clones, with around 84% occurring only once. Sequencing was done on a sample of PBMCs. Receptors were obtained from a woman aged 70-85 years with lung cancer. CDR3s include the opening cysteine and the closing phenylalanine or tryptophan. The D gene is left open where the match is weak. A clone size is listed for some rows: how often the clone was seen (once, few, many), or a class if it is expanded.

>TRBV10-3|TRBJ1-2|-|-
TGTGCCATCAGTGAAGGAACTTATGGCTACACCTTC
CAISEGTYGYTF
>TRBV7-9|TRBJ2-3|-|-
TGTGCCAGCAGCTTAGTCGGGGATACGCAGTATTTT
CASSLVGDTQYF
>TRBV7-2|TRBJ1-2|-|-
TGTGCCAGCAGCCCCCGACAGTCTTATGGCTACACCTTC
CASSPRQSYGYTF
>TRBV30|TRBJ1-3|-|-
TGTGCCTGGAGTAGTTGGGGGGGAGGAAACACCATATATTTT
CAWSSWGGGNTIYF
>TRBV27|TRBJ1-2|-|-
TGTGCCAGCAGTTTATTTGGGTGGGATGGCTACACCTTC
CASSLFGWDGYTF
>TRBV7-2|TRBJ1-2|-|-
TGTGCCAGCAGGCCCCCACCAAACTTGCGCTACACCTTC
CASRPPPNLRYTF
>TRBV19|TRBJ2-1|-|-
TGTGCCAGTAGTCGAGCTAGCGTTATCCACAATGAGCAGTTCTTC
CASSRASVIHNEQFF
>TRBV28|TRBJ2-2|-|-
TGTGCCAGCAGCCTCCCCCCAGGGCGGACCGGGGAGCTGTTTTTT
CASSLPPGRTGELFF
>TRBV5-1|TRBJ2-1|-|TRBD2
TGCGCCAGCAGCCGTAGCGGGACTCGGGACAATGAGCAGTTCTTC
CASSRSGTRDNEQFF
>TRBV3-1/TRBV3-2|TRBJ2-7|-|-
TGTGCCAGCAGCCTACAACTGCCTGACGAGCAGTACTTC
CASSLQLPDEQYF
>TRBV4-3|TRBJ1-5|-|-
TGCGCCAGCAGCCAACTGGGCAGGAATCAGCCCCAGCATTTT
CASSQLGRNQPQHF
>TRBV19|TRBJ2-7|-|TRBD1
TGTGCCAGTAGTATAGGGACAGGGAGTTACGAGCAGTACTTC
CASSIGTGSYEQYF
>TRBV7-9|TRBJ2-7|few|TRBD2
TGTGCCAGCGGAGGTAGCGGGTCGGGGGAGCAGTACTTC
CASGGSGSGEQYF
>TRBV7-2|TRBJ2-6|-|-
TGTGCCAGCAGCTCTCAAGTCCAGCCTGGGGCCAACGTCCTGACTTTC
CASSSQVQPGANVLTF
>TRBV5-8|TRBJ2-3|once|-
TGTGCCAGCAGCCGGGATCCGCTCACAGATACGCAGTATTTT
CASSRDPLTDTQYF
>TRBV7-3|TRBJ1-1|-|-
TGTGCCAGCAGCTACATGGGGGACACTGAAGCTTTCTTT
CASSYMGDTEAFF
>TRBV7-2|TRBJ1-2|-|-
TGTGCCAGCAGCTTAGCGAGAGGGTCGGGCAATGGCTACACCTTC
CASSLARGSGNGYTF
>TRBV10-1|TRBJ2-7|few|TRBD1
TGCGCCAGCAGGGATGGACAGGGGACGGGGGAGCAGTACTTC
CASRDGQGTGEQYF
>TRBV2|TRBJ1-5|-|-
TGTGCCAGCAATGTCCAGGGACCATTCAATCAGCCCCAGCATTTT
CASNVQGPFNQPQHF
>TRBV19|TRBJ1-5|-|-
TGTGCCAGTAGTATTCGAGGGAGAGGGGCCAATCAGCCCCAGCATTTT
CASSIRGRGANQPQHF
>TRBV30|TRBJ2-1|-|-
TGTGCCTGGAGTGTAATTGATGAGCAGTTCTTC
CAWSVIDEQFF
>TRBV11-2|TRBJ2-1|-|TRBD1
TGTGCCAGCAGATCTGGACAGGAAGAGCAGTTCTTC
CASRSGQEEQFF
>TRBV9|TRBJ2-3|-|-
TGTGCCAGCAGCGTAGTGGGGGCGGTCACAGATACGCAGTATTTT
CASSVVGAVTDTQYF
>TRBV3-1/TRBV3-2|TRBJ2-2|-|-
TGTGCCAGCAGCCAGGGGGCTTGGACCGGGGAGCTGTTTTTT
CASSQGAWTGELFF
>TRBV15|TRBJ1-2|-|-
TGTGCCACCAGCAGAGAGGGAGGGAACTATGGCTACACCTTC
CATSREGGNYGYTF
>TRBV13|TRBJ2-5|-|TRBD2
TGTGCCAGCAGCGACAGACTAGCGGGGGATAGGGAGACCCAGTACTTC
CASSDRLAGDRETQYF
>TRBV10-3|TRBJ1-5|-|-
TGTGCCATCAGTGACAGGGGTGGCAATCAGCCCCAGCATTTT
CAISDRGGNQPQHF
>TRBV9|TRBJ1-5|medium-sized|-
TGTGCCAGCAGCGTAGGAGGACCGAATCAGCCCCAGCATTTT
CASSVGGPNQPQHF
>TRBV2|TRBJ2-7|-|TRBD1
TGTGCCAGCATACTCAGGGGGAGCTCCTACGAGCAGTACTTC
CASILRGSSYEQYF
>TRBV12-3/TRBV12-4|TRBJ2-5|-|TRBD2
TGTGCCACGGGACTAGTGAGGCAAGAGACCCAGTACTTC
CATGLVRQETQYF
>TRBV5-1|TRBJ2-5|-|-
TGCGCCAGCAGCTTGATAGCGGACCAAGAGACCCAGTACTTC
CASSLIADQETQYF
>TRBV19|TRBJ2-2|once|-
TGTGCCAGTAGTCCCCAACCTAGTAACACCGGGGAGCTGTTTTTT
CASSPQPSNTGELFF
>TRBV6-5|TRBJ2-5|-|-
TGTGCCACTTCTGAGCCGGCACAACAAGAGACCCAGTACTTC
CATSEPAQQETQYF
>TRBV9|TRBJ2-3|-|TRBD2
TGTGCCAGCAGCGTGTTAGCGGGGGTAAGCACAGATACGCAGTATTTT
CASSVLAGVSTDTQYF
>TRBV15|TRBJ1-2|-|-
TGTGCCACCAGCAGAGGAGGTGGGGAGTATGGCTACACCTTC
CATSRGGGEYGYTF
>TRBV9|TRBJ1-2|-|-
TGTGCCAGCAGCGTAGGGCAAAACTATGGCTACACCTTC
CASSVGQNYGYTF
>TRBV9|TRBJ2-3|-|-
TGTGCCAGCAGCGTAGATAGCGAGACAGATACGCAGTATTTT
CASSVDSETDTQYF
>TRBV2|TRBJ2-1|-|TRBD2
TGTGCCAGCAGCCCTACTAGCGGGAAAGTAGGTGAGCAGTTCTTC
CASSPTSGKVGEQFF
>TRBV7-9|TRBJ2-3|-|TRBD2
TGTGCCAGCAGCTTAGGCCGGGGGGATGGTGGCACAGATACGCAGTATTTT
CASSLGRGDGGTDTQYF
>TRBV7-8|TRBJ2-1|-|TRBD2
TGTGCCAGCAGCTGGTCTAGCGGGACCTACAATGAGCAGTTCTTC
CASSWSSGTYNEQFF
>TRBV28|TRBJ2-1|-|TRBD1
TGTGCCAGCGTGACAGGGGCGGAATACAATGAGCAGTTCTTC
CASVTGAEYNEQFF
>TRBV27|TRBJ2-7|-|TRBD1
TGTGCCAGCAGTCCCGGGACAGGGGAGAGAGAGCAGTACTTC
CASSPGTGEREQYF
>TRBV28|TRBJ1-5|-|-
TGTGCCAGCAGTTTGGACAGCTTTAATCAGCCCCAGCATTTT
CASSLDSFNQPQHF
>TRBV19|TRBJ1-1|-|-
TGTGCCAGTATAACGTCTCCCATGGACACTGAAGCTTTCTTT
CASITSPMDTEAFF
>TRBV5-1|TRBJ2-2|-|-
TGCGCCAGCAGCCCCCAAGGGGCTCTAAGCGGGGAGCTGTTTTTT
CASSPQGALSGELFF
>TRBV15|TRBJ2-5|-|-
TGTGCCACGCGACCGTCCTCGGGGACCCAGTACTTC
CATRPSSGTQYF